Listed below are T cell receptor beta chains from one sample, sequenced in a study of T cell responses to AZD1222 COVID-19 vaccine. Generated by immunoSEQ multiplex PCR, the TCRdb table keeps only in-frame clones and is missing some. The profile covers about 140,000 clones, with more than 85% appearing a single time and about 3% taken by the ten largest. The material was peripheral blood, obtained on day 0 of AZD1222 vaccination. These TCRs come from an adult in good health. The CDR3 runs from the conserved cysteine through the conserved F or W. Each record gives: V gene, D gene, clone size, CDR3 length, J gene, CDR3 protein, CDR3 DNA. The D gene is left open where the match is weak. Clone size is not always given. Where it is, it says once, few, many or a class for expanded clones.

V: TRBV5-1; D: TRBD2; size: NA; length: 17; J: TRBJ2-1; CDR3: CASSTRPGTRKYNEQFF; DNA: TGCGCCAGCAGCACAAGGCCCGGGACTAGGAAGTACAATGAGCAGTTCTTC
V: TRBV11-2; D: NA; size: NA; length: 15; J: TRBJ2-5; CDR3: CASSFSGGGHETQYF; DNA: TGTGCCAGCAGCTTTAGCGGAGGCGGTCACGAGACCCAGTACTTC
V: TRBV6-4; D: NA; size: NA; length: 15; J: TRBJ1-2; CDR3: CASSRDGGKDYGYTF; DNA: TGTGCCAGCAGTCGGGACGGGGGAAAGGACTATGGCTACACCTTC
V: TRBV4-1; D: NA; size: NA; length: 16; J: TRBJ2-1; CDR3: CASSQVLKANYNEQFF; DNA: TGCGCCAGCAGCCAAGTTCTAAAGGCCAATTACAATGAGCAGTTCTTC
V: TRBV19; D: TRBD1; size: NA; length: 15; J: TRBJ1-6; CDR3: CASSMSYRGHSPLHF; DNA: TGTGCCAGTAGTATGTCGTACAGGGGGCATTCACCCCTCCACTTT
V: TRBV5-1; D: NA; size: NA; length: 14; J: TRBJ2-3; CDR3: CASSLEAAQDTQYF; DNA: TGCGCCAGCAGCTTGGAGGCAGCCCAAGATACGCAGTATTTT
V: TRBV6-2/TRBV6-3; D: TRBD2; size: NA; length: 18; J: TRBJ2-1; CDR3: CASSYSSAGGPRYNEQFF; DNA: TGTGCCAGCAGTTACTCTTCGGCGGGAGGGCCGAGGTACAATGAGCAGTTCTTC
V: TRBV30; D: TRBD1; size: NA; length: 13; J: TRBJ2-1; CDR3: CAWRGQDYNEQFF; DNA: TGTGCCTGGAGGGGACAGGACTACAATGAGCAGTTCTTC
V: TRBV3-1/TRBV3-2; D: NA; size: NA; length: 15; J: TRBJ2-1; CDR3: CASSPPGLTENEQFF; DNA: TGTGCCAGCAGCCCCCCGGGGCTGACGGAGAATGAGCAGTTCTTC
V: TRBV10-2; D: NA; size: NA; length: 15; J: TRBJ1-4; CDR3: CASSGWQGTNEKLFF; DNA: TGCGCCAGCAGTGGCTGGCAGGGAACTAATGAAAAACTGTTTTTT
V: TRBV4-2; D: TRBD2; size: NA; length: 18; J: TRBJ2-1; CDR3: CASSRELAGGPFFHEQFF; DNA: TGTGCCAGCAGCCGAGAGCTAGCGGGAGGGCCATTCTTCCATGAGCAGTTCTTC
V: TRBV7-8; D: TRBD2; size: NA; length: 14; J: TRBJ2-7; CDR3: CASSLGRLAAEQYF; DNA: TGTGCCAGCAGCTTAGGCAGACTAGCGGCAGAGCAGTACTTC
V: TRBV4-3; D: NA; size: NA; length: 14; J: TRBJ1-4; CDR3: CASSQDPRNEKLFF; DNA: TGCGCCAGCAGCCAAGACCCCAGGAATGAAAAACTGTTTTTT
V: TRBV5-1; D: NA; size: NA; length: 13; J: TRBJ2-5; CDR3: CASSPRGVETQYF; DNA: TGCGCCAGCAGCCCTCGGGGAGTGGAGACCCAGTACTTC
V: TRBV19; D: NA; size: NA; length: 11; J: TRBJ1-3; CDR3: CASDGGNTIYF; DNA: TGTGCCAGCGACGGCGGAAACACCATATATTTT
V: TRBV7-6; D: TRBD1; size: NA; length: 15; J: TRBJ2-5; CDR3: CASSFSPGTGETQYF; DNA: TGTGCCAGCAGCTTCTCCCCCGGGACAGGGGAGACCCAGTACTTC
V: TRBV10-1; D: NA; size: NA; length: 13; J: TRBJ1-1; CDR3: CASSLGQNTEAFF; DNA: TGCGCCAGCAGTCTGGGACAGAACACTGAAGCTTTCTTT
V: TRBV19; D: NA; size: NA; length: 15; J: TRBJ1-1; CDR3: CASRGVRRGNTEAFF; DNA: TGTGCCAGTAGGGGGGTTCGGCGCGGGAACACTGAAGCTTTCTTT
V: TRBV2; D: TRBD1; size: NA; length: 16; J: TRBJ2-1; CDR3: CASSEAKGARDNEQFF; DNA: TGTGCCAGCAGTGAAGCGAAGGGGGCCAGGGACAATGAGCAGTTCTTC
V: TRBV28; D: NA; size: NA; length: 14; J: TRBJ1-2; CDR3: CASSLGRQWGGYTF; DNA: TGTGCCAGCAGTTTAGGTCGACAGTGGGGTGGCTACACCTTC
V: TRBV4-2; D: NA; size: NA; length: 14; J: TRBJ1-2; CDR3: CASSPGRDRNGYTF; DNA: TGTGCCAGCAGCCCGGGGAGGGATCGAAATGGCTACACCTTC
V: TRBV21-1; D: NA; size: NA; length: 16; J: TRBJ1-6; CDR3: CASSKRRGIYNSPLHF; DNA: TGTGCCAGCAGCAAACGTCGAGGTATCTATAATTCACCCCTCCACTTT
V: TRBV5-1; D: TRBD1; size: NA; length: 15; J: TRBJ1-1; CDR3: CASAPGLGQGFEAFF; DNA: TGCGCCAGCGCTCCAGGTCTGGGACAGGGTTTTGAAGCTTTCTTT
V: TRBV21-1; D: NA; size: few; length: 14; J: TRBJ2-7; CDR3: CASSTLGCFYEQYF; DNA: TGTGCCAGCAGCACCTTAGGGTGCTTTTACGAGCAGTACTTC
V: TRBV6-5; D: NA; size: NA; length: 13; J: TRBJ2-7; CDR3: CASNHGDGLLEGF; DNA: TGTGCCAGCAACCATGGGGACGGCTTATTGGAAGGCTTC
V: TRBV2; D: TRBD2; size: NA; length: 14; J: TRBJ2-5; CDR3: CASSVRTSEETQYF; DNA: TGTGCCAGCAGTGTTAGGACTAGCGAGGAGACCCAGTACTTC
V: TRBV9; D: NA; size: NA; length: 14; J: TRBJ2-2; CDR3: CASSVQGSPGELFF; DNA: TGTGCCAGCAGCGTACAGGGCTCCCCCGGGGAGCTGTTTTTT
V: TRBV7-8; D: NA; size: NA; length: 14; J: TRBJ2-7; CDR3: CASSPSLSSYEQYF; DNA: TGTGCCAGCAGCCCATCTTTATCCTCCTACGAGCAGTACTTC
V: TRBV19; D: TRBD2; size: NA; length: 15; J: TRBJ2-7; CDR3: CASSIGLAGGYEQYF; DNA: TGTGCCAGTAGTATAGGGCTAGCGGGAGGCTACGAGCAGTACTTC
V: TRBV7-6; D: NA; size: NA; length: 15; J: TRBJ2-3; CDR3: CASSFLKAPTDTQYF; DNA: TGTGCCAGCAGCTTCTTAAAGGCTCCTACAGATACGCAGTATTTT
V: TRBV30; D: NA; size: NA; length: 14; J: TRBJ1-1; CDR3: CAWSVGLSNTEAFF; DNA: TGTGCCTGGAGTGTGGGACTAAGTAACACTGAAGCTTTCTTT